This record concerns one T cell receptor (beta chain) sequence. A much larger clonotype is one base distant, so this may be a read error. These data originate in a study of T cell repertoires in cytomegalovirus infection. In TCRdb, the reads were re-called with MiXCR into one record per CDR3 protein. This sample yields almost 550,000 distinct CDR3 sequences, of which 15% to 20% are seen a single time; 20% to 30% belongs to the top ten. Germline V lookup: CDR1 MNHEY, CDR2 SVGEGT. V was shortened by 3 bases and J by 1 base, with 10 bases between the two germline ends. The CDR3 has 15 amino acids. Sample: CD8+ T cells from PBMCs. This chain links TRBV6-2 or TRBV6-3 with TRBJ1-5, with D hard to call. This TCR came from a human donor in good health (CMV status not recorded). Some clones in this sample may be carry-over from other donors' samples. The CDR3 DNA sequence: TGTGCCAGCAGTTATATAGGGCGAAGCAATCAGCCCCAGCATTTT. Its protein is CASSYIGRSNQPQHF.